Following are 2 T cell receptor beta chains from one sample sequenced in a study of regulatory T cells in long-lasting Graves disease. Through Arm-PCR of CDR3 regions and iRepertoire HTBI primers, TCR beta libraries were built. TCRdb redid the calling of the multiplex PCR reads with MiXCR, one entry per CDR3 protein. The table has 350,000 to 450,000 distinct CDR3 sequences, roughly 20% seen once. The time point is: persistent/refractory GD, antithyroid drugs over 5 years with positive TRAb. Generation of the TCR library employed RNA extracted from PBMCs. Sequenced here: peripheral blood mononuclear cells (PBMCs), sampled when the disease was refractory, from a patient treated with antithyroid drugs. These receptors were obtained from a female donor with Graves disease.

The V and J genes are TRBV12-3 or TRBV12-4 and TRBJ2-3; D possibly matches TRBD1 or TRBD2 (5 bases each). V gave up 4 bases and J gave up 0 bases, with 11 bases separating them. The CDR3 contains 15 residues. The CDR3 nucleotides are TGTGCCAGCAGTTCCCTTGGGGGAAGCACAGATACGCAGTATTTT. Translated: CASSSLGGSTDTQYF.

This clonotype was detected many times. V usage is TRBV19 and J usage is TRBJ1-5; the match to TRBD1 covers 8 bases. The CDR3 is 15 amino acids. The V gene end was trimmed by 1 base and the J gene end by 7 bases; junction bases not matched to a gene: 6. Germline V CDR1 and CDR2: LNHDA, SQIVND (reference sequence). The CDR3 sequence: CASSIGTGGGQPQHF. In nucleotides, the CDR3 is TGTGCCAGTAGTATAGGAACAGGGGGAGGCCAGCCCCAGCATTTT.